The next 3 T cell receptor beta chains were all read from a single sample in a study of cytomegalovirus exposure and HLA in healthy donors. This PCR relied on a set of 60 Vbeta primers and 13 Jbeta primers. This table comes from immunoSEQ multiplex PCR, and its TCRdb copy is limited to in-frame clones, with some not included. The sample carries some 150,000 clones, about 60% recorded once. Sequencing was carried out using PBMCs. The receptor set was obtained from a woman aged 55-70 years in good health and CMV-seropositive.

The chain has TRBV4-1 and TRBJ2-2, with 9 bases matching TRBD2. CDR1 is MGHRA and CDR2 is YSYEKL in the germline V gene. The CDR3 loop spans 17 amino acids. V lost 1 base to trimming and J lost 6 bases; unmatched junction nucleotides: 9. This CDR3 is CASSQASWAGGAGELFF. The CDR3 DNA sequence: TGCGCCAGCAGCCAAGCGTCCTGGGCGGGAGGGGCCGGGGAGCTGTTTTTT.

The chain has TRBV6-6 and TRBJ1-2; 8 bases map to TRBD1. The J segment lost 10 bases and the V segment lost 5 bases, leaving 9 bases of the junction unmatched. The CDR3 has 13 amino acids. In germline, CDR1 is MNHNY, CDR2 SVGAGI (reference sequence). CDR3 amino acids: CASSQGAGEVYTF. CDR3 in DNA: TGTGCCAGCAGTCAGGGGGCAGGAGAAGTCTACACCTTC.

The V gene is TRBV7-6, the J gene TRBJ2-3, with TRBD2 identical over 14 bases. CDR1 and CDR2 from the germline V gene are SGHVS and FNYEAQ. This CDR3 has 17 residues. V was clipped by 8 bases and J by 2 bases; unmatched bases: 9. In nucleotides, the CDR3 is TGTGCCAGCTCGACTAGCGGGAGGGGAGCTTACACAGATACGCAGTATTTT. Translated, it gives CASSTSGRGAYTDTQYF.